This is a list of T cell receptor beta chains from one sample in a study of Graves' ophthalmopathy and Graves' hyperthyroidism. TCRdb ran MiXCR on the multiplex PCR reads and lists one entry per CDR3 protein. The data hold some 380,000 distinct CDR3 sequences, with 15% observed a single time. Sequenced material: peripheral blood. All receptors derive from a woman aged 18-29 years with stable Graves' hyperthyroidism. CDR3s include the opening cysteine and the closing phenylalanine or tryptophan. The D gene is left open where the match is weak. The listing skips clone size in some rows; elsewhere it reads once, few, many or a size class.

clone size: many
V gene: TRBV6-5
D gene: .
J gene: TRBJ1-1
CDR3 DNA: TGTGCCAGCAGTTACAAGTCAAAAGCTTTCTTT
CDR3 protein: CASSYKSKAFF

clone size: many
V gene: TRBV6-2/TRBV6-3
D gene: TRBD1
J gene: TRBJ1-6
CDR3 DNA: TGTGCCAGCAGTTACGGACAGGGAGCCACTTCACCCCTCCACTTT
CDR3 protein: CASSYGQGATSPLHF

clone size: many
V gene: TRBV7-2
D gene: .
J gene: TRBJ2-7
CDR3 DNA: TGTGCCAGCAGCCCATCGGGGGCGAGCTCCTACGAGCAGTACTTC
CDR3 protein: CASSPSGASSYEQYF

clone size: many
V gene: TRBV7-3
D gene: .
J gene: TRBJ1-1
CDR3 DNA: TGTGCCAGCAGCTTAAAATTCGGGAGTGAAGCTTTCTTT
CDR3 protein: CASSLKFGSEAFF

clone size: many
V gene: TRBV2
D gene: .
J gene: TRBJ1-5
CDR3 DNA: TGTGCCAGCAGGGACAGATCCGATCCGAATCAGCCCCAGCATTTT
CDR3 protein: CASRDRSDPNQPQHF

clone size: .
V gene: TRBV24-1
D gene: .
J gene: TRBJ1-1
CDR3 DNA: TGTGCCACCAGTGTAAACGGGGTCGAGGCTTTCTTT
CDR3 protein: CATSVNGVEAFF

clone size: many
V gene: TRBV12-3/TRBV12-4
D gene: .
J gene: TRBJ1-1
CDR3 DNA: TGTGCCAGCAGCCAAGGATCGCCTGAAGCTTTCTTT
CDR3 protein: CASSQGSPEAFF

clone size: many
V gene: TRBV12-3/TRBV12-4
D gene: TRBD1
J gene: TRBJ1-1
CDR3 DNA: TGTGCCAGCAGTTTAGCGCCGACAGGGGTAAGCACTGAAGCTTTCTTT
CDR3 protein: CASSLAPTGVSTEAFF

clone size: .
V gene: TRBV12-5
D gene: .
J gene: TRBJ2-7
CDR3 DNA: TGTGCTAGTGGTTTCCACCTCCACCTTGACAAGTTGCCCTACGAGCAGTACTTC
CDR3 protein: CASGFHLHLDKLPYEQYF

clone size: many
V gene: TRBV12-3/TRBV12-4
D gene: TRBD1
J gene: TRBJ2-7
CDR3 DNA: TGTGCCAGCAGCCTTAGGCGGGGCAGGGGGCACCTCTCCTCCGAGCAGTACTTC
CDR3 protein: CASSLRRGRGHLSSEQYF

clone size: .
V gene: TRBV3-1
D gene: TRBD2
J gene: TRBJ2-7
CDR3 DNA: TGTGCCAGCAGCCAAGGGGTTAGCGGGGGGTACGAGCAGTACTTC
CDR3 protein: CASSQGVSGGYEQYF

clone size: many
V gene: TRBV20-1
D gene: .
J gene: TRBJ2-7
CDR3 DNA: TGCAGTGCCACCTATAACCCTCCCTACGAGCAGTACTTC
CDR3 protein: CSATYNPPYEQYF

clone size: many
V gene: TRBV7-2
D gene: .
J gene: TRBJ1-2
CDR3 DNA: TGTGCCAGCAGCCCGGAAGCGAGCTATGGCTACACCTTC
CDR3 protein: CASSPEASYGYTF

clone size: many
V gene: TRBV28
D gene: TRBD1
J gene: TRBJ1-2
CDR3 DNA: TGTGCCAGCAGCTCAGGGGGCTCTGGCTACACCTTC
CDR3 protein: CASSSGGSGYTF

clone size: many
V gene: TRBV29-1
D gene: .
J gene: TRBJ2-2
CDR3 DNA: TGCAGCGTGTACAGGGAGCGAGAGAACACCGGGGAGCTGTTTTTT
CDR3 protein: CSVYRERENTGELFF

clone size: many
V gene: TRBV19
D gene: TRBD1
J gene: TRBJ2-7
CDR3 DNA: TGTGCCAGTAGTGCCCCGACAGGGGCGGGCTACGAGCAGTACTTC
CDR3 protein: CASSAPTGAGYEQYF